This TCR beta chain was sequenced during a study of glioma-infiltrating T cells. The study, taken as a whole, reports: CDR3 overlap between tissue and blood was very small. Tissue-blood divergence was below expectation in non-neoplastic patients, above in gliomas.

Amplification of TCR alpha and beta CDR3 regions from RNA used iRepertoire nested multiplex PCR. One-step reverse transcription and amplification started from about 100-400 ng of tissue mRNA or PBMC total RNA. TCRdb used MiXCR to reprocess the multiplex PCR reads, holding one entry per CDR3 protein. The sample lists around 130,000 distinct CDR3 sequences, about 22% occurring once. This clonotype was observed a handful of times. The antigen is not known. The CDR3 is 14 residues long. V was pared by 3 bases and J by 6 bases, with 13 bases between. CDR1 KGHSH and CDR2 LQKENI come from the germline V gene.

The sequence was obtained from a human donor with low-grade glioma or glioblastoma, undergoing nonglioma brain surgery, or in good health (not recorded which). Sequenced material: glioma tissue, nonneoplastic brain tissue, or PBMCs (not recorded which). V is TRBV18 and J is TRBJ2-3; D unclear. DNA of the CDR3: TGTGCCAGCTCACCCACCGTCCAGCCGGATACGCAGTATTTT. The encoded protein is CASSPTVQPDTQYF.